These T cell receptor beta chains were read from a single sample in a study of cytomegalovirus exposure and HLA in healthy donors. The method was immunoSEQ multiplex PCR; TCRdb's version includes in-frame clones alone and lacks a portion of them. The sample shows under 150,000 clones, roughly four fifths of them seen only once. The sequenced material came from PBMCs. The receptors stem from a male donor in good health and CMV-seronegative. The CDR3 runs from the conserved cysteine through the conserved F or W. The D gene is left open where the match is weak. Clone size is given for some rows only: seen once, a few or many times, or a class if the clone is expanded.

TRBD1 | . | TRBJ1-2 | 13 | TRBV18 | TGTGCCAGCTCACAGGACAGGCAAGCGGGCTACACCTTC | CASSQDRQAGYTF
TRBD2 | . | TRBJ2-1 | 15 | TRBV5-6 | TGTGCCAGCAGCTCGGGGACTAGCTCCTACAATGAGCAGTTCTTC | CASSSGTSSYNEQFF
. | few | TRBJ2-7 | 14 | TRBV10-3 | TGTGCCATCAGTGAGCGTGGGCCTGTGGTCGAGCAGTACTTC | CAISERGPVVEQYF
. | few | TRBJ2-1 | 13 | TRBV10-1 | TGCGCCAGCAGTCGCCCTGAGGTGGATGAGCAGTTCTTC | CASSRPEVDEQFF
TRBD2 | once | TRBJ2-1 | 15 | TRBV7-3 | TGTGCCAGCGCCATTGGACTAGCGGGAGGGGATGAGCAGTTCTTC | CASAIGLAGGDEQFF
. | once | TRBJ1-1 | 13 | TRBV27 | TGTGCCAGCAGTTTAGGGGGGGCGACTGAAGCTTTCTTT | CASSLGGATEAFF
. | . | TRBJ2-3 | 17 | TRBV21-1 | TGTGCCAGCAGCAATCCACTAGGCGGGAGTATAACAGATACGCAGTATTTT | CASSNPLGGSITDTQYF
TRBD2 | . | TRBJ2-2 | 15 | TRBV7-9 | TGTGCCAGCAGGCGTAGCGGGAGCAGTACCGGGGAGCTGTTTTTT | CASRRSGSSTGELFF
. | . | TRBJ1-2 | 13 | TRBV6-1 | TGTGCCAGCAGTGAGGCGGCCCTTTGGGGCTACACCTTC | CASSEAALWGYTF
TRBD2 | . | TRBJ2-7 | 13 | TRBV9 | TGTGCCAGCAGCGTACTAGCGGATGGCGAGCAGTACTTC | CASSVLADGEQYF
. | . | TRBJ1-1 | 14 | TRBV5-6 | TGTGCCAGCAGCCCCGGGGGATTAAACACTGAAGCTTTCTTT | CASSPGGLNTEAFF
TRBD2 | . | TRBJ2-7 | 15 | TRBV4-1 | TGCGCCAGCAGCCATAATCGGGGGGAGGGCTACGAGCAGTACTTC | CASSHNRGEGYEQYF
TRBD2 | . | TRBJ2-7 | 15 | TRBV6-5 | TGTGCCAGCAGTTACGGAGCTAGCGGGAAGTACGAGCAGTACTTC | CASSYGASGKYEQYF
. | . | TRBJ1-4 | 14 | TRBV5-6 | TGTGCCAGCAGCTTATGGCCGCGGAATGAAAAACTGTTTTTT | CASSLWPRNEKLFF
. | . | TRBJ1-1 | 13 | TRBV30 | TGTGCCTGGAGTCGGTTTTCTAGGACTGAAGCTTTCTTT | CAWSRFSRTEAFF
. | . | TRBJ2-1 | 13 | TRBV11-2 | TGTGCCAGCAGCTTAGTGCCCGGAGTAGAGCAGTTCTTC | CASSLVPGVEQFF
TRBD1 | . | TRBJ2-2 | 15 | TRBV27 | TGTGCCAGCCTAAGGACAGGGGATCACACCGGGGAGCTGTTTTTT | CASLRTGDHTGELFF
TRBD2 | . | TRBJ2-5 | 16 | TRBV14 | TGTGCCAGCAGCCAACTTACTAGCGCAAGTCGTCTAGGGCAGTACTTC | CASSQLTSASRLGQYF
TRBD2 | . | TRBJ2-1 | 13 | TRBV19 | TGTGCCAGTAGCAAGGCGCTAGCGGCTGAGCAGTTCTTC | CASSKALAAEQFF
TRBD1 | once | TRBJ1-4 | 15 | TRBV7-9 | TGTGCCAGCAGCGATTCCGGGACAGTAAGCGAAAAACTGTTTTTT | CASSDSGTVSEKLFF
. | . | TRBJ1-1 | 14 | TRBV19 | TGTGCCAGTAGTATAGGAGAAGTGAACACTGAAGCTTTCTTT | CASSIGEVNTEAFF
TRBD2 | . | TRBJ2-2 | 17 | TRBV4-3 | TGCGCCAGCAGCCAAGACCCGCTAGCGGGGGACACCGGGGAGCTGTTTTTT | CASSQDPLAGDTGELFF
TRBD2 | . | TRBJ2-1 | 15 | TRBV4-2 | TGTGCCAGCAGCCAAGAGGCTAGCGGCCTCAATGAGCAGTTCTTC | CASSQEASGLNEQFF
TRBD1 | few | TRBJ1-4 | 17 | TRBV4-2 | TGTGCCAGCAGCCCCGGACAGGGGGGAGCAACTAATGAAAAACTGTTTTTT | CASSPGQGGATNEKLFF
. | . | TRBJ1-3 | 20 | TRBV2 | TGTGCCAGCAGTGAAGTCTCGCTGTACTCACCAGGCTCCTCTGGAAACACCATATATTTT | CASSEVSLYSPGSSGNTIYF
. | once | TRBJ2-3 | 12 | TRBV29-1 | TGCAGCGTTGAAGACTTCACAGATACGCAGTATTTT | CSVEDFTDTQYF